The 15 T cell receptor beta chains in this list originate from one sample, sequenced in a study of T cell responses to AZD1222 COVID-19 vaccine. TCRdb's table, derived via immunoSEQ multiplex PCR, lists solely in-frame clones and lacks some. Of 160,000 or so clones detected, roughly nine tenths appear once; the ten largest clones hold 1.6%. Material: peripheral blood, obtained on day 0 of AZD1222 vaccination. These receptors were taken from an adult in good health.

The chain recombines TRBV29-1 with TRBJ1-5, with D tentatively TRBD1 (6 bases). Germline CDR1 reads SQVTM; CDR2 reads ANQGSEA. The CDR3 has 13 residues. Trimming removed 4 bases from V and 3 bases from J, with 10 bases in between. DNA of the CDR3: TGCAGCGTTGCCCCAGGGGTCAATCAGCCCCAGCATTTT. Translated, it gives CSVAPGVNQPQHF.

The V gene is TRBV7-2, the J gene TRBJ2-1; 11 nucleotides match TRBD2. Germline V lookup: CDR1 SGHTA, CDR2 FQGNSA. The CDR3 has 18 amino acids. Trimming removed 1 base from V and 6 bases from J; junction bases left unmatched: 11. CDR3 loop: CASSLGGTSGSKVNEQFF. As DNA, the CDR3 is TGTGCCAGCAGCTTAGGGGGAACTAGCGGGAGTAAGGTCAATGAGCAGTTCTTC.

V is TRBV28 and J is TRBJ2-7; D is tentatively TRBD1 or TRBD2 (5 bases each). CDR3 length: 15 amino acids. The V gene lost 2 bases and the J gene lost 0 bases, with 11 bases spanning the gap. Looked up from germline, CDR1 is MDHEN and CDR2 is SYDVKM. The CDR3 loop is CASSLRAGSSYEQYF. CDR3 coding DNA: TGTGCCAGCAGTTTAAGGGCAGGGAGCTCCTACGAGCAGTACTTC.

This clone has a single count. The chain joins TRBV6-5 to TRBJ1-5; possible D gene TRBD1, 6 bases. The CDR3 covers 14 residues. With 0 bases removed from V and 4 bases from J, the gap between germline ends came to 7 bases. The V gene's germline CDR1 is MNHEY and CDR2 SVGAGI. The CDR3 loop is CASSYSRGNQPQHF. The CDR3 nucleotides read TGTGCCAGCAGTTACTCGAGGGGGAATCAGCCCCAGCATTTT.

This rearrangement joins TRBV5-1 to TRBJ2-3; D is unresolved. The CDR3 is 16 amino acids. The V end was cut by 4 bases, the J end by 0 bases, with 15 bases between. The germline CDR1 and CDR2 sequences are SGHRS and YFSETQ. CDR3 residues: CASSVLDGSSTDTQYF. The CDR3 region has the DNA TGCGCCAGCAGCGTCCTAGATGGGTCTAGCACAGATACGCAGTATTTT.

The gene calls are TRBV30 and TRBJ1-1; 8 bases are a match to TRBD1. Looked up from germline, CDR1 is GTSNPN and CDR2 is SVGIG (reference sequence). The CDR3 consists of 14 residues. J lost 5 bases, V lost 3 bases, and 8 bases had no gene match. The CDR3 nucleotides read TGTGCCTGGAGAGGACAGGGAGAATGGACTGAAGCTTTCTTT. It yields the protein CAWRGQGEWTEAFF.

The chain recombines TRBV29-1 with TRBJ1-5, with 8 bases matching TRBD1. This CDR3 has 14 residues. The germline V gene has CDR1 SQVTM and CDR2 ANQGSEA. V trimming: 0 bases; J trimming: 11 bases; junction bases outside the gene matches: 9. In nucleotides, the CDR3 is TGCAGCGTTGAAGAGGCTCAGGGGGCTGTGTCCCAGCATTTT. It specifies CSVEEAQGAVSQHF.

This chain links TRBV6-5 with TRBJ1-2; D perhaps matches TRBD1 (6 bases). CDR1 MNHEY and CDR2 SVGAGI come from the germline V gene. The CDR3 spans 15 residues. V gave up 7 bases and J gave up 1 base, with 16 bases separating them. CDR3 in amino acids: CASKEGGQSNYGYTF. The CDR3 DNA sequence: TGTGCCAGCAAGGAGGGAGGACAGAGTAACTATGGCTACACCTTC.

The chain carries TRBV29-1 and TRBJ2-7, with a tentative D call TRBD1 (6 bases). With 7 bases removed from V and 3 bases from J, the gap between germline ends came to 16 bases. Germline CDR1 is SQVTM and CDR2 is ANQGSEA. The CDR3 contains 13 residues. CDR3 protein: CSAGHICSYEQYV. The CDR3 DNA sequence: TGCAGCGCGGGACACATTTGCAGCTACGAGCAGTACGTC.

This chain uses TRBV6-2 or TRBV6-3 with TRBJ2-7; 8 bases align to TRBD1. With V trimmed by 5 bases and J by 4 bases, 1 base remained unmatched. CDR3 length equals 12 residues. Germline assignment: CDR1 MNHEY and CDR2 SVGEGT. The CDR3 sequence: CASSDRGYEQYV. Written as DNA, the CDR3 is TGTGCCAGCAGTGACAGGGGATACGAGCAGTACGTC.

The chain combines TRBV30 with TRBJ1-5; D possibly corresponds to TRBD1 (5 bases). The ends were cut back, 5 bases at V and 5 bases at J, with 22 bases in the middle. CDR1 is GTSNPN, CDR2 SVGIG, per germline (reference sequence). This CDR3 is 16 amino acids long. The CDR3 DNA reads as TGTGCCTGGCCGGTCGGGGCAGGCGGATTAGATCAGCCCCAGCATTTT. Translation gives CAWPVGAGGLDQPQHF.

The gene calls are TRBV28 and TRBJ1-1; D remains unclear. CDR3 length: 14 amino acids. V was trimmed by 9 bases and J by 3 bases, leaving 17 bases between them. Germline V gene lookup returns CDR1 MDHEN and CDR2 SYDVKM. For the CDR3, the DNA is TGTGCCAGTATAGCGAGGCGGAGGGACACTGAAGCTTTCTTT. Its translation: CASIARRRDTEAFF. The variable domain in full, with the rest retrieved from reference TRBV28 and TRBJ1-1, is DVKVTQSSRYLVKRTGEKVFLECVQDMDHENMFWYRQDPGLGLRLIYFSYDVKMKEKGDIPEGYSVSREKKERFSLILESASTNQTSMYLCASIARRRDTEAFFGQGTRLTVV.

This chain joins TRBV20-1 and TRBJ2-2; D is ambiguous. The V gene lost 3 bases and the J gene lost 5 bases, with 7 bases spanning the gap. Germline CDR1 reads DFQATT; CDR2 reads SNEGSKA (reference sequence). The CDR3 consists of 12 residues. The CDR3 reads CSASLGTGELFF. Written as DNA, the CDR3 is TGCAGTGCTAGTCTAGGGACCGGGGAGCTGTTTTTT.

This clone was seen more than once but under ten times. The same CDR3 also results from other DNA sequences found in this sample. The chain links TRBV30 to TRBJ1-5; TRBD1 might be the D (6 bases). The germline gives CDR1 GTSNPN, CDR2 SVGIG (reference sequence). The CDR3 has 13 amino acids. V was trimmed by 0 bases and J by 4 bases, leaving 7 bases between them. The CDR3 DNA reads TGTGCCTGGAGTGTAGGGGGGAATCAGCCCCAGCATTTT. Amino acid sequence: CAWSVGGNQPQHF.

This clone was picked up one time. The chain has TRBV11-2 and TRBJ1-5, with a possible D match to TRBD1 (5 bases). Trimming removed 6 bases at V and 9 bases at J, with 18 bases between. The V gene's germline CDR1 is SGHAT and CDR2 FQNNGV. CDR3 length: 14 amino acids. CDR3 coding DNA: TGTGCCAGCAGTGAAACTGGGGTCGGGGGGCCCCAGCATTTT. As protein: CASSETGVGGPQHF.